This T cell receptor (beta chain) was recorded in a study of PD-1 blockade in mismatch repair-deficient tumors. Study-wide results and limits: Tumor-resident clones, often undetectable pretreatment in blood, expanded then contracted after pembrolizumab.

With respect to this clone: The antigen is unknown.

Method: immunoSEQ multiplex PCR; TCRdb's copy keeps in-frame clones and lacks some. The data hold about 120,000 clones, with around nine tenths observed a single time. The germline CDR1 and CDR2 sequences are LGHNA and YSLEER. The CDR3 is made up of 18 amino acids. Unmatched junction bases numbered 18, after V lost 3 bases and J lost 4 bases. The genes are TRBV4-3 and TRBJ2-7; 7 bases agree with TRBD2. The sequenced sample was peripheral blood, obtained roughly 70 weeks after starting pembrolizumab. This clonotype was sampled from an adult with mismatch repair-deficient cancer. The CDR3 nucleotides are TGCGCCAGCAGCCACATCAGGACTAGTCGGACCCCGAGATACGAGCAGTACTTC. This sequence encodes CASSHIRTSRTPRYEQYF.